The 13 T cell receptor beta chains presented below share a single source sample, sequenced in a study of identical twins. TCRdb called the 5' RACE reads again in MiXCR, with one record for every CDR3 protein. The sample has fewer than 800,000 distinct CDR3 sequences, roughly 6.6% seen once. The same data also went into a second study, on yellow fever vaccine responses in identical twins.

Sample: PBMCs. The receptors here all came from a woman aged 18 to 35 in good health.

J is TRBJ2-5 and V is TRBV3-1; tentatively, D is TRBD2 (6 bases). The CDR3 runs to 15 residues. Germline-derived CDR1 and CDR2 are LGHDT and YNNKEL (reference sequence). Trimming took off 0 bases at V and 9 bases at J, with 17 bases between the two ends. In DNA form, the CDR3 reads TGTGCCAGCAGCCAAGACTATGGACGGTCGGGGGCCCAGTACTTC. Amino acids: CASSQDYGRSGAQYF.

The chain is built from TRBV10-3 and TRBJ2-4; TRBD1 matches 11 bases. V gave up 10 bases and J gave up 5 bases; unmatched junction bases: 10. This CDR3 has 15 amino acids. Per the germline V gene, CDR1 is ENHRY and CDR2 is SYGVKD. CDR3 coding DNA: TGTGCCACTCCTCCCGGACAGGGGGCGGAAAACATTCAGTACTTC. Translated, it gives CATPPGQGAENIQYF.

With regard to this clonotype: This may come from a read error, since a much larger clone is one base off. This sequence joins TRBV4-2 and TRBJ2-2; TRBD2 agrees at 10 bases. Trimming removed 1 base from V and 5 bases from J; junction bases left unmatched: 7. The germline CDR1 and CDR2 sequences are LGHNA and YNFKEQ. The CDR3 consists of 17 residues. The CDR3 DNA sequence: TGTGCCAGCAGCCAAGCCGGGGCTAGCGGGGGAACCGGGGAGCTGTTTTTT. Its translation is CASSQAGASGGTGELFF.

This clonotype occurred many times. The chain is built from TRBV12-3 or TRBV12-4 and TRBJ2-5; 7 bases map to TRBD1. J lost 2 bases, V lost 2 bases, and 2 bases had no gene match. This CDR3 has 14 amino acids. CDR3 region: CASSLRGPQETQYF. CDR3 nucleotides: TGTGCCAGCAGTTTAAGGGGGCCGCAAGAGACCCAGTACTTC.

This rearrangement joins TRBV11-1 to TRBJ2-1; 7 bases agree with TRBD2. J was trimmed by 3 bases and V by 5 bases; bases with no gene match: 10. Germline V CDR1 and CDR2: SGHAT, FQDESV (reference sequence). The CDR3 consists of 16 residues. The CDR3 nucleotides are TGTGCCAGCAGCCCCCGGGCGGCTAGCGGCTACAATGAGCAGTTCTTC. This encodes CASSPRAASGYNEQFF.

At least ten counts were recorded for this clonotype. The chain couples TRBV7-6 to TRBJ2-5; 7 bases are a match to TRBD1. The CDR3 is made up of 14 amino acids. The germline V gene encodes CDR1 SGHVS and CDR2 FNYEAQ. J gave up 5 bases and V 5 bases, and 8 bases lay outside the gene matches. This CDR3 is CASSLLTGWETQYF. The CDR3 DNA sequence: TGTGCCAGCAGCCTCCTGACAGGGTGGGAGACCCAGTACTTC.

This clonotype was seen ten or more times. CDR3 DNA: TGCAGTGCATCAGGGGGCTATCATGAGCAGTTCTTC. Translated, it gives CSASGGYHEQFF. The chain carries TRBV20-1 and TRBJ2-1; TRBD1 matches 8 bases. This CDR3 is 12 amino acids long. Unmatched junction bases numbered 6, after V lost 6 bases and J lost 8 bases. In germline, CDR1 is DFQATT, CDR2 SNEGSKA (reference sequence).

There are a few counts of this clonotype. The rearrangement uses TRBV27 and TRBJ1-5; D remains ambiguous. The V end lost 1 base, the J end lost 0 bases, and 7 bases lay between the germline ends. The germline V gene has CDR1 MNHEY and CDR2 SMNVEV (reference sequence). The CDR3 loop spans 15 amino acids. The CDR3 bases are TGTGCCAGCAGTTTATGGACGGGTAGCAATCAGCCCCAGCATTTT. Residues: CASSLWTGSNQPQHF.

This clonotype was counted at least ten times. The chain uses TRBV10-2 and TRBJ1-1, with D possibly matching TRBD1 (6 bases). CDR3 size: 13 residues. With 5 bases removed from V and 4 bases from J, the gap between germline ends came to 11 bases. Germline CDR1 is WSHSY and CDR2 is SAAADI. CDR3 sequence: CASSMIGGTEAFF. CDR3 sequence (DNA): TGCGCCAGCAGTATGATAGGGGGCACTGAAGCTTTCTTT.

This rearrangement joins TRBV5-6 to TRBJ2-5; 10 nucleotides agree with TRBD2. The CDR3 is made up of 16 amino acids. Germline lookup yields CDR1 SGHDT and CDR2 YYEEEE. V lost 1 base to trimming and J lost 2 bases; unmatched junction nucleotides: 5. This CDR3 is CASSLTPGLAQETQYF. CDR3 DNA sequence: TGTGCCAGCAGCTTGACGCCGGGACTAGCGCAAGAGACCCAGTACTTC.

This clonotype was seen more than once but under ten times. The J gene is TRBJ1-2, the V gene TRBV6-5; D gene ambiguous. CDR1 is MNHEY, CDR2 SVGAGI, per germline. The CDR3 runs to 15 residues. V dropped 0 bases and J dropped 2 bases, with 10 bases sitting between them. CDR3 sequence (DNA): TGTGCCAGCAGTTACTCGGGGTCAGTGAACTATGGCTACACCTTC. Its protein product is CASSYSGSVNYGYTF.

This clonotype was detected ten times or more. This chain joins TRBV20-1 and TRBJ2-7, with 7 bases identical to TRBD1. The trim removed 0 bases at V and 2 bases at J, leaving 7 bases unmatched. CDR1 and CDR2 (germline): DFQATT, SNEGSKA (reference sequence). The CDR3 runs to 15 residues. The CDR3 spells CSARERQGTTYEQYF. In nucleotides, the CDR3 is TGCAGTGCTAGAGAGCGACAGGGTACGACCTACGAGCAGTACTTC.

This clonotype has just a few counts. The chain's CDR3 is CASSTSPGTRTREQFF. The CDR3 nucleotides read TGCGCCAGCAGCACCAGTCCCGGGACACGGACTCGTGAGCAGTTCTTC. The chain combines TRBV5-1 with TRBJ2-1; tentatively, D is TRBD1 (6 bases). In germline, CDR1 is SGHRS, CDR2 YFSETQ. CDR3 length: 16 residues. V dropped 4 bases and J dropped 9 bases, with 23 bases sitting between them. The full variable domain, rest sourced from reference TRBV5-1 and TRBJ2-1, is KAGVTQTPRYLIKTRGQQVTLSCSPISGHRSVSWYQQTPGQGLQFLFEYFSETQRNKGNFPGRFSGRQFSNSRSEMNVSTLELGDSALYLCASSTSPGTRTREQFFGPGTRLTVL.